This T cell receptor (beta chain) appears in the sequencing data of a study of tumor-infiltrating lymphocytes in primary liver carcinoma. The study's findings and limits: When set against blood, tumors had a significantly higher top-250-clone fraction (p = 0.039).

Of note for this clonotype: Antigen specificity is unknown. Compared with germline, one end of the junction differs, possibly owing to a read error.

From approximately 490 ng total RNA, TCR beta cDNA was generated with a primer in the constant region. Slightly modified ARM-PCR with three nested multiplex PCR rounds yielded TCR beta libraries. Both of the initial two PCR rounds ran for around 9 cycles and employed TRBV1-TRBV30 forward primers alongside a C-beta reverse primer. Each CDR3 protein is one row after TCRdb ran MiXCR on the multiplex PCR reads. The table includes 65,000 to 90,000 distinct CDR3 sequences, roughly 72% detected once. The source material, 20-30 mg of unsorted bulk tissue, was used to co-extract RNA and DNA. No patient had received treatment, and all had chronic HBV infection. Every tumor sample had over 80% viable tumor cells. The CDR3 covers 19 residues. Germline V gene data show CDR1 as SGHAT and CDR2 as FQDESV (reference sequence).

Sequencing used liver tumor tissue from sampling region 1. Described subset: tumor region T1, superior pole. This clonotype was sampled from a man in his forties or fifties with primary liver carcinoma and hepatitis B virus infection. V usage is TRBV11-1 and J usage is TRBJ2-1, with 8 bases matching TRBD2. As DNA, the CDR3 is TGTGCCAGCTGCTTTGGACTCGGACTAGCAGGAACCTCCTACAATGTGCAGTTCTTC. Translation: CASCFGLGLAGTSYNVQFF.